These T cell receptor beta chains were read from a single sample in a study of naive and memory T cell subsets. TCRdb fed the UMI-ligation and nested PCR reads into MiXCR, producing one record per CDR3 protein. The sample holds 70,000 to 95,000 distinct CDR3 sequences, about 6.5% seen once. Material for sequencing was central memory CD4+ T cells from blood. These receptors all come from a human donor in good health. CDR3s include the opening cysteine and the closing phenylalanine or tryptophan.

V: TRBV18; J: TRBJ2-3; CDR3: CASSLLKGLAGAPDTQYF
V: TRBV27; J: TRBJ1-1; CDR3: CASRRRTDLPMNTEAFF
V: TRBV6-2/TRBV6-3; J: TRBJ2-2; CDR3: CASSYLGGTGELFF
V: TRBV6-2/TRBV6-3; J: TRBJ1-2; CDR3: CASSQGDRFYGYTF
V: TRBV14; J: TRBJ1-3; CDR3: CASSQDRLRLSGNTIYF
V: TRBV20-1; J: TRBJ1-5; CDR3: CSARADQPQHF
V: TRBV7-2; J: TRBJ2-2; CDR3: CASSPLPELFF
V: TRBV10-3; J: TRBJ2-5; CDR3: CAISGRQEETQYF
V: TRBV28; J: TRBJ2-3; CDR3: CASSLLGTGGQTQYF
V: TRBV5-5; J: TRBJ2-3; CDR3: CASSFRGSSGGHFTDTQYF
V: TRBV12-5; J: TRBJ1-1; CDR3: CASGYTVNTEAFF
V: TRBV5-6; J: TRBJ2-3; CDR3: CASSGFGPDTQYF
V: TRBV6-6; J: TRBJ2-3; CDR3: CASTRLAGVTDTQYF
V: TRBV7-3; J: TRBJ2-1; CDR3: CASSLKPVGGGEQFF
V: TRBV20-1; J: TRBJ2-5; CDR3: CSAGGTSGRAKETQYF
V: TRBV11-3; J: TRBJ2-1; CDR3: CASSLIGTRGGSEQFF
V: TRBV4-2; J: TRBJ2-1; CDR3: CASSGAGGRTF
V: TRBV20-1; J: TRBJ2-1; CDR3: CSASGNLNEQFF
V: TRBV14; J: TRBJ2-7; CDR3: CASSQNYEQYF
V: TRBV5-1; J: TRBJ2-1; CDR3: CASSLANANEQFF
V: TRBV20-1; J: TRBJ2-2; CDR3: CSATRPGRPANTGELFF
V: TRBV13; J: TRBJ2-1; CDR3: CASSWGTSGSSYNEQFF
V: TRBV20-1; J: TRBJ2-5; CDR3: CSAAPGHLRETQYF
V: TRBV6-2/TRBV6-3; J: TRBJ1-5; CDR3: CASSSRGLNQPQHF
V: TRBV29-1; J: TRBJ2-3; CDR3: CSVEGGLAGLTDTQYF